This T cell receptor beta chain was sequenced for a study of blood T cell repertoires in COVID-19. Study background: The origin of the acute and convalescent COVID-19 samples was the United States, Italy and Spain.

The CDR3 consists of 13 residues. V dropped 0 bases and J dropped 0 bases, with 3 bases sitting between them. Germline CDR1 SGDLS, CDR2 YYNGEE. Generated by immunoSEQ multiplex PCR, the TCRdb table keeps only in-frame clones and is missing some. The table lists about 440,000 clones, 88% of them singletons, with roughly 12% in the top ten. Material: peripheral blood. This sequence originates from a woman aged 45-59 years with COVID-19, enrolled during active disease. The chain links TRBV9 to TRBJ1-1; D call uncertain. CDR3 loop: CASSVVMNTEAFF. For the CDR3, the DNA is TGTGCCAGCAGCGTAGTAATGAACACTGAAGCTTTCTTT.